This T cell receptor beta chain originates from a study of blood T cells in healthy people across ages. Study-wide results and caveats: PBMC samples, being unsorted, prevented any conclusive comparison of naive and antigen-experienced cells. It was found that TCR beta diversity correlated strongly with the percentage of naive T cells.

Together with a sample-barcoded 5' primer, a J-beta primer mix was included in a second PCR lasting about 6 to 11 cycles. TCRdb re-called the 5' RACE reads with MiXCR, one entry per CDR3 protein. Found here are 730,000 or so distinct CDR3 sequences, about 40% of them singletons; the top ten hold 20% to 25%. As for this clonotype: Its antigen is still unknown.

The CDR3 totals 16 residues. V lost 0 bases, J lost 2 bases, and 10 bases lay in between. In germline, CDR1 is ENHRY, CDR2 SYGVKD. V is TRBV10-3 and J is TRBJ2-2; D might be TRBD1 (5 bases). The clonotype originates from a woman in her sixties or seventies in good health. Material: blood. CDR3 loop: CAISESTWGNTGELFF. For the CDR3, the DNA is TGTGCCATCAGTGAGTCGACGTGGGGCAACACCGGGGAGCTGTTTTTT.